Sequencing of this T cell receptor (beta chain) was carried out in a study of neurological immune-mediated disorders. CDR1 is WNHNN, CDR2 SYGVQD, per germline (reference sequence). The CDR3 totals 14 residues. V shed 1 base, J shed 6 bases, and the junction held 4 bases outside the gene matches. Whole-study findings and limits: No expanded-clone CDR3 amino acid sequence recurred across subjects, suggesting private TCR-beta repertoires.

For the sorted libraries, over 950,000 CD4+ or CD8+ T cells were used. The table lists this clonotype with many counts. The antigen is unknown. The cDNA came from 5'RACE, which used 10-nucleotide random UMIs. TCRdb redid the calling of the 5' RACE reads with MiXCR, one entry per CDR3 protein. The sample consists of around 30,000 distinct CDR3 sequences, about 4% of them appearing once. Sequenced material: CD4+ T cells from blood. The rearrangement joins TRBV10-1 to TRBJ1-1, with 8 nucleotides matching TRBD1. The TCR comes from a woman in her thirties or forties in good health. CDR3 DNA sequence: TGCGCCAGCAGTGAGTACCAGGGGGCCGCTGAAGCTTTCTTT. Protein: CASSEYQGAAEAFF.